This T cell receptor (beta chain) was profiled in a study of OX40 agonist ivuxolimab in advanced cancers. Study as a whole: An agonistic human IgG2 monoclonal antibody against OX40 (CD134) was given. Cancers in dose escalation were hepatocellular, melanoma, renal cell and head and neck.

The repertoire was sequenced with immunoSEQ multiplex PCR; TCRdb's copy has only in-frame clones and lacks some. The table records 25,000 to 30,000 clones, more than 85% of them present only once. This CDR3 spans 13 amino acids. Germline V gene lookup returns CDR1 MNHNS and CDR2 SASEGT. The V gene lost 11 bases and the J gene lost 1 base, with 15 bases spanning the gap. As concerns this clone: Antigen specificity is unknown.

Study-level results: Doses of 0.1 to 3.0 mg/kg were accompanied by clonal expansion of CD4+ and CD8+ blood T cells by week 6.

The sequence came from an adult with an advanced solid tumor such as melanoma, head and neck, liver or kidney cancer. This material consisted of CD4+ or CD8+ T cells sorted from blood, taken in a trial of the OX40 agonist ivuxolimab. The chain recombines TRBV6-1 with TRBJ2-7, with a tentative D call TRBD2 (6 bases). In DNA, the CDR3 is TGTGCCGCCCCTGGACGGGGGTCCTACGAGCAGTACTTC. Translated, it gives CAAPGRGSYEQYF.